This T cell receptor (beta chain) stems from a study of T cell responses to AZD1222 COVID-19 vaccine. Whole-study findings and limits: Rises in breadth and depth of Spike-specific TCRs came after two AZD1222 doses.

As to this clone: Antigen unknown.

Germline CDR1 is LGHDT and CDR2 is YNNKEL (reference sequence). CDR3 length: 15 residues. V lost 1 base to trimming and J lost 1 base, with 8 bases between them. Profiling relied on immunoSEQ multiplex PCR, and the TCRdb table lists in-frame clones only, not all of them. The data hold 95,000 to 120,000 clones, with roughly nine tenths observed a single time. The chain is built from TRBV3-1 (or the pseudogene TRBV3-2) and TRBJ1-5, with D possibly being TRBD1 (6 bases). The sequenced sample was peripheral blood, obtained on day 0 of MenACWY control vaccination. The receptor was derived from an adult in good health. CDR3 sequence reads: CASSQVTGSNQPQHF. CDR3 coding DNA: TGTGCCAGCAGCCAAGTTACAGGGAGCAATCAGCCCCAGCATTTT.